Presented here are 10 T cell receptor beta chains from one specimen sequenced in a study of T-cell reconstitution after alpha-beta-depleted transplantation in children. Using unique molecular identifiers, the investigators prepared the TCRbeta library. A single record per CDR3 protein comes from TCRdb applying MiXCR to the PCR reads. The repertoire holds 150,000 to 200,000 distinct CDR3 sequences, roughly 6.8% seen once, with around 3% in the top ten. The sample here was PBMCs from the stem cell graft donor, taken from the stem cell graft. Source of these receptors: a human donor who donated a stem cell graft to a child with Wiskott-Aldrich syndrome.

The sample holds a few counts of this clonotype. The chain uses TRBV5-1 and TRBJ2-2; 9 positions match TRBD1. The CDR3 totals 16 residues. Losses at the gene ends were 4 bases for V and 3 bases for J; bases not matched to a gene: 7. Germline loops: CDR1 SGHRS, CDR2 YFSETQ. This CDR3 is CASSPLTGGDTGELFF. CDR3 DNA: TGCGCCAGCAGCCCATTGACAGGGGGGGACACCGGGGAGCTGTTTTTT.

This clonotype was picked up many times. This chain links TRBV12-3 or TRBV12-4 with TRBJ1-3; TRBD1 agrees at 10 bases. The CDR3 runs 14 residues. V lost 6 bases to trimming and J lost 4 bases; unmatched junction nucleotides: 3. Written as DNA, the CDR3 is TGTGCCAGCAGGGGACAGGGGCTGGGAAACACCATATATTTT. Translating gives CASRGQGLGNTIYF.

In this sample, this clonotype turned up many times. This chain uses TRBV7-9 with TRBJ2-7, with D perhaps matching TRBD2 (6 bases). Trimming removed 4 bases at V and 0 bases at J, with 13 bases between. The CDR3 has 15 residues. Germline loops: CDR1 SEHNR, CDR2 FQNEAQ (reference sequence). The CDR3 loop reads CASSSRDSPSYEQYF. CDR3 coding DNA: TGTGCCAGCAGCTCCCGGGACTCGCCCTCCTACGAGCAGTACTTC. Using reference TRBV7-9 and TRBJ2-7 for the parts outside the CDR3, the full variable domain is DTGVSQNPRHKITKRGQNVTFRCDPISEHNRLYWYRQTLGQGPEFLTYFQNEAQLEKSRLLSDRFSAERPKGSFSTLEIQRTEQGDSAMYLCASSSRDSPSYEQYFGPGTRLTVT.

This clonotype was counted many times. The chain carries TRBV6-5 and TRBJ2-3; D may be TRBD1 or TRBD2 (5 bases each). The CDR3 consists of 11 residues. V was pared by 5 bases and J by 11 bases, with 11 bases between. Per germline, CDR1 MNHEY and CDR2 SVGAGI. CDR3 nucleotides: TGTGCCAGCAGTACGGGACCCCTGCAGTATTTT. Translated, it gives CASSTGPLQYF.

This clonotype was counted many times. The V and J genes are TRBV5-6 and TRBJ2-2, with D perhaps matching TRBD2 (7 bases). The V end lost 5 bases, the J end lost 8 bases, and 22 bases lay between the germline ends. The CDR3 consists of 16 residues. The germline V gene encodes CDR1 SGHDT and CDR2 YYEEEE. The CDR3 bases are TGTGCCAGCAGACCCGGGGGGCAGGGGCTTCTTGGGGAGCTGTTTTTT. Translated, it gives CASRPGGQGLLGELFF.

This clonotype has a count of ten or more. This sequence joins TRBV5-1 and TRBJ2-3, with D possibly matching TRBD2 (5 bases). V lost 2 bases to trimming and J lost 8 bases, with 6 bases between them. This CDR3 region has 11 residues. From germline, CDR1 is SGHRS and CDR2 YFSETQ. Written as DNA, the CDR3 is TGCGCCAGCAGCTTCGGGGTTACGCAGTATTTT. Translated, it gives CASSFGVTQYF.

At least ten counts were recorded for this clonotype. CDR3 coding DNA: TGTGCCATCAGTGCGGCAGCCACTATAGCGGGAGATTCAAATGAGCAGTTCTTC. It yields the protein CAISAAATIAGDSNEQFF. The chain has TRBV10-3 and TRBJ2-1; 9 nucleotides agree with TRBD2. Germline CDR1 is ENHRY and CDR2 is SYGVKD. This CDR3 spans 18 amino acids. V lost 4 bases to trimming and J lost 7 bases; unmatched junction nucleotides: 17.

This clonotype was observed at least ten times. An end of the junction does not agree with germline; a read error may underlie this. The chain is built from TRBV7-9 and TRBJ1-2; 7 bases match TRBD1. CDR1 SEHNR and CDR2 FQNEAQ come from the germline V gene (reference sequence). This CDR3 has 12 residues. The CDR3 DNA reads as TGTGCCAGCAGCATCCGGGACAGAGCCACCGCCTTC. Translating gives CASSIRDRATAF.

J is TRBJ1-4 and V is TRBV5-1; D unresolved. Trimming removed 5 bases from V and 11 bases from J, with 19 bases in between. CDR1 is SGHRS, CDR2 YFSETQ, per germline. This CDR3 contains 14 residues. The CDR3 DNA sequence: TGCGCCAGCAGACGCCGCGAGGGATTGTATAAACTGTTTTTT. Encoded protein: CASRRREGLYKLFF.

This clonotype was seen at least ten times. The V and J genes are TRBV24-1 and TRBJ2-3; D tentatively reads TRBD1 or TRBD2 (6 bases each). The germline CDR1 and CDR2 sequences are KGHDR and SFDVKD. The V and J ends lost 8 bases and 4 bases respectively, with 15 bases between them. The CDR3 runs to 14 residues. CDR3 in amino acids: CATTDSGASDTQYF. The CDR3 DNA reads as TGTGCCACCACGGATTCGGGGGCTTCAGATACGCAGTATTTT.